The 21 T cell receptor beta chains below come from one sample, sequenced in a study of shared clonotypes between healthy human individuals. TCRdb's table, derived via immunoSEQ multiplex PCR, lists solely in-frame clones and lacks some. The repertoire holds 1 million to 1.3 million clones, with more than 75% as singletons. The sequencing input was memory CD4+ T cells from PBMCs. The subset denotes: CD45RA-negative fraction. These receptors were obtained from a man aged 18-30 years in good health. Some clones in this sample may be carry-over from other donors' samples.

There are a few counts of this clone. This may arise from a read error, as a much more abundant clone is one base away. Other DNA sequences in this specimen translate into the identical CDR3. The CDR3 here is CASSVDSNYGYTF. The CDR3 DNA follows: TGTGCCAGCAGCGTGGACAGTAACTATGGCTACACCTTC. The chain carries TRBV9 and TRBJ1-2, with D tentatively TRBD1 (6 bases). Germline CDR1 SGDLS, CDR2 YYNGEE. This CDR3 is 13 amino acids long. The V and J ends lost 2 bases and 1 base respectively, with 6 bases between them.

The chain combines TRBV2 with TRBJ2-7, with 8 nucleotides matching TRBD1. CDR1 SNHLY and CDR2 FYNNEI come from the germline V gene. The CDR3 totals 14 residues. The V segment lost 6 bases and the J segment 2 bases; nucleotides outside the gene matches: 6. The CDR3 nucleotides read TGTGCCAGCAGGTCCGACAGGGGAACCTACGAGCAGTACTTC. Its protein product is CASRSDRGTYEQYF.

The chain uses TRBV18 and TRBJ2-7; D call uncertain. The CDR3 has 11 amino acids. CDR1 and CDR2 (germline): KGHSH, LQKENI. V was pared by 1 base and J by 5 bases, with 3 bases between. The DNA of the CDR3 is TGTGCCAGCTCACCACGGAACGAGCAGTACTTC. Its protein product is CASSPRNEQYF.

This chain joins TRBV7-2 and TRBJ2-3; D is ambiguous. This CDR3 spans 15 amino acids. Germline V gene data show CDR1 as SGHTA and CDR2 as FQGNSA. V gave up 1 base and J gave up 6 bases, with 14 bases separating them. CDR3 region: CASSLEGSSWDTQYF. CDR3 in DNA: TGTGCCAGCAGCTTAGAGGGTAGCTCTTGGGATACGCAGTATTTT.

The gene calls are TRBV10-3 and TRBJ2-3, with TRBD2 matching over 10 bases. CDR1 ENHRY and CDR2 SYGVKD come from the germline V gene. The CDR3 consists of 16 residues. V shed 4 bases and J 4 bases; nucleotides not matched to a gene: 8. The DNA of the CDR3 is TGTGCCATCAGTGTTTCGAGCGGGAGGGCCTCAGATACGCAGTATTTT. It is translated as CAISVSSGRASDTQYF.

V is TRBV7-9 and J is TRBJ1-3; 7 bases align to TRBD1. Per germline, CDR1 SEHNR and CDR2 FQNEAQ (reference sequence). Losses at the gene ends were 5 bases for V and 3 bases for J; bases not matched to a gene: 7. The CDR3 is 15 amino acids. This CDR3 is CASSPRWDSGNTIYF. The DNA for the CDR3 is TGTGCCAGCAGCCCTCGCTGGGACAGTGGAAACACCATATATTTT.

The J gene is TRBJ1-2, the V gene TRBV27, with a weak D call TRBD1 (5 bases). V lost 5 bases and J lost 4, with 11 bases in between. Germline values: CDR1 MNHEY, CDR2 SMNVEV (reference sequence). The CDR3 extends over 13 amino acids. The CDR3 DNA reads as TGTGCCAGCAGTACAGAAGGGACCTATGGCTACACCTTC. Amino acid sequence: CASSTEGTYGYTF.

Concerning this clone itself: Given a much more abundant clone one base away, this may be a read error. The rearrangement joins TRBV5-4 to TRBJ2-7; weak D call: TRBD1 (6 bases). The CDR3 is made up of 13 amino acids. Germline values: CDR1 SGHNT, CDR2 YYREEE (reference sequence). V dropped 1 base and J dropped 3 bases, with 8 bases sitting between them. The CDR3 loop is CASSLTQGYEQYF. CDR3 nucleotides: TGTGCCAGCAGCTTGACACAGGGCTACGAGCAGTACTTC.

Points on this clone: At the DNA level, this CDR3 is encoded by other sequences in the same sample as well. In DNA, the CDR3 is TGCAGCGGCACTAGGCAGGGGGCTGGTGGCTACACCTTC. Translated, it gives CSGTRQGAGGYTF. The V call is TRBV29-1, the J call TRBJ1-2, with 8 bases aligning to TRBD1. Germline assignment: CDR1 SQVTM and CDR2 ANQGSEA. The trim removed 7 bases at V and 7 bases at J, leaving 11 bases unmatched. This CDR3 comprises 13 residues.

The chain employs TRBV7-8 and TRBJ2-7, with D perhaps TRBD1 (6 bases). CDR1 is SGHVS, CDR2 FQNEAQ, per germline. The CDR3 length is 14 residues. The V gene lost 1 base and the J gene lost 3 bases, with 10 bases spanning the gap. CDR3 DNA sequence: TGTGCCAGCAGCTTAGGCTTACAGGGCTACGAGCAGTACTTC. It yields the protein CASSLGLQGYEQYF.

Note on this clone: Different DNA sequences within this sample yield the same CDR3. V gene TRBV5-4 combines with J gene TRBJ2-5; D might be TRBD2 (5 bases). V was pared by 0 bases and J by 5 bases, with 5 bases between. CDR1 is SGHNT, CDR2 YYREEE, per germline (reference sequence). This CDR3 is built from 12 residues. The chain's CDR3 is CASSLGRETQYF. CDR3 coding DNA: TGTGCCAGCAGCTTGGGGAGGGAGACCCAGTACTTC.

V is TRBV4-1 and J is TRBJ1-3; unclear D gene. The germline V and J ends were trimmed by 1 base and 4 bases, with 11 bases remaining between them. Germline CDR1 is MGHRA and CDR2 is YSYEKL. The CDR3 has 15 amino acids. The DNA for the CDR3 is TGCGCCAGCAGCCAAGGATCTGTGGTGGGAAACACCATATATTTT. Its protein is CASSQGSVVGNTIYF.

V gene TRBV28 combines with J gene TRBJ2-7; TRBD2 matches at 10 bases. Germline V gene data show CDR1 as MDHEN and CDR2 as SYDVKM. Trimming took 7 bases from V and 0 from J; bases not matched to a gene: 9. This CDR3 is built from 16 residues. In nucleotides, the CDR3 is TGTGCCAGCACCTTCGGGGGACTAGCGATCTCCTACGAGCAGTACTTC. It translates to CASTFGGLAISYEQYF.

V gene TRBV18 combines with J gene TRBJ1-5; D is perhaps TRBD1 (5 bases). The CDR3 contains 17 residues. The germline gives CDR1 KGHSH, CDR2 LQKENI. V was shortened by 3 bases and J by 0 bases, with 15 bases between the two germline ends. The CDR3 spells CASSPGLWDSSNQPQHF. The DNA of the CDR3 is TGTGCCAGCTCACCCGGCTTGTGGGACTCTAGCAATCAGCCCCAGCATTTT. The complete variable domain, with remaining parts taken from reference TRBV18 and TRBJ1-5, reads NAGVMQNPRHLVRRRGQEARLRCSPMKGHSHVYWYRQLPEEGLKFMVYLQKENIIDESGMPKERFSAEFPKEGPSILRIQQVVRGDSAAYFCASSPGLWDSSNQPQHFGDGTRLSIL.

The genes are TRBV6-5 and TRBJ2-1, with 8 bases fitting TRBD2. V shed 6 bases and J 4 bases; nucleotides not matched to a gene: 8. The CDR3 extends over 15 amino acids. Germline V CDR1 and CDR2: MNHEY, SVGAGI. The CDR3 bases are TGTGCCAGCAGGACCGGGACTAGACGGTACAATGAGCAGTTCTTC. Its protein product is CASRTGTRRYNEQFF.

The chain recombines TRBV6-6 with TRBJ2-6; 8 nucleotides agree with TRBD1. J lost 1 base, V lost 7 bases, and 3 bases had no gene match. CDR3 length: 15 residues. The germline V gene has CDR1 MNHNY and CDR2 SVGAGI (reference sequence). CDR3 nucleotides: TGTGCCAGCACCCAGGGGGCTTCTGGGGCCAACGTCCTGACTTTC. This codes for CASTQGASGANVLTF.

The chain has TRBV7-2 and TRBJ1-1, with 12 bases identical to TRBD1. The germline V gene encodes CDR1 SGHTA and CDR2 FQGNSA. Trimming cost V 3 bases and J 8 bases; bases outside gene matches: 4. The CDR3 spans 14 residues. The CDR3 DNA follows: TGTGCCAGCAGCTTGGCGGGACAGGGGGCGGAAGCTTTCTTT. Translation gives CASSLAGQGAEAFF.

The CDR3 coding sequence is TGCGCCAGCAGCGACACAGGACAACTAGGGACCCAGTACTTC. Translating it yields CASSDTGQLGTQYF. The chain links TRBV5-1 to TRBJ2-5; D is perhaps TRBD1 or TRBD2 (5 bases each). CDR1 is SGHRS and CDR2 is YFSETQ in the germline V gene. V lost 4 bases, J lost 7 bases, and 17 bases lay in between. This CDR3 is 14 amino acids long. The complete variable domain, with remaining parts taken from reference TRBV5-1 and TRBJ2-5, reads KAGVTQTPRYLIKTRGQQVTLSCSPISGHRSVSWYQQTPGQGLQFLFEYFSETQRNKGNFPGRFSGRQFSNSRSEMNVSTLELGDSALYLCASSDTGQLGTQYFGPGTRLLVL.

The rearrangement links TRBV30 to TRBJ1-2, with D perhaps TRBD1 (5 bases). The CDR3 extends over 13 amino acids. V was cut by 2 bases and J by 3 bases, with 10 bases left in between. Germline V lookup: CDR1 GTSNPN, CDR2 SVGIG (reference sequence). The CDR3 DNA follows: TGTGCCTGGAGTTCCGGGGCTCACTATGGCTACACCTTC. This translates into CAWSSGAHYGYTF.

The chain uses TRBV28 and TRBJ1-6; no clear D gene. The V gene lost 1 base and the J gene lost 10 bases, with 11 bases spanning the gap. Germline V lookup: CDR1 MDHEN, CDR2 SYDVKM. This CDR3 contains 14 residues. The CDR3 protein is CASSLLRVGSPLHF. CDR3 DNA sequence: TGTGCCAGCAGTTTATTACGAGTAGGATCACCCCTCCACTTT.

This chain's CDR3 is CASSSNPGTGPGELFF. CDR3 sequence (DNA): TGCGCCAGCAGCTCAAACCCCGGGACAGGGCCCGGGGAGCTGTTTTTT. V is TRBV5-1 and J is TRBJ2-2; 9 bases align to TRBD1. CDR1 and CDR2 from the germline V gene are SGHRS and YFSETQ. This CDR3 is 16 amino acids long. The V segment lost 3 bases and the J segment 6 bases; nucleotides outside the gene matches: 9.